Shown below are 17 T cell receptor beta chains from a single sample sequenced in a study of PD-1 blockade in classical Hodgkin lymphoma (TCRdb year 2020). The time point label of this sample denotes: cycle 1 day 1 (C1D1), immediately before nivolumab initiation. Relapse after autologous stem cell transplantation had occurred in all trial patients, and cohorts A, B and C were distinguished by prior brentuximab vedotin exposure. To prepare the library, the immunoSEQ multiplex PCR assay was applied. Held by TCRdb, this immuneACCESS table contains in-frame sequences only and omits some clones. Under half of the omission traces to an unresolved V gene where checked; the cause of the rest is unknown. The sample includes about 97,000 clones, with approximately 80% observed a single time. 12% of the sample is in the top ten clones. The sample was peripheral blood mononuclear cells (PBMCs), taken at baseline. These TCRs come from a human donor with classical Hodgkin lymphoma.

The rearrangement uses TRBV6-5 and TRBJ2-7; D is perhaps TRBD1 or TRBD2 (5 bases each). The V end was cut by 5 bases, the J end by 4 bases, with 15 bases between. CDR3 length equals 14 residues. The germline V gene has CDR1 MNHEY and CDR2 SVGAGI. The CDR3 sequence is CASSIRDGIYEQYF. As DNA, the CDR3 is TGTGCCAGCAGTATCCGGGACGGAATTTACGAGCAGTACTTC.

The chain combines TRBV15 with TRBJ1-5; 7 nucleotides agree with TRBD1. Losses at the gene ends were 7 bases for V and 6 bases for J; bases not matched to a gene: 6. The CDR3 length is 13 residues. CDR1 and CDR2 from the germline V gene are LNHNV and YYDKDF (reference sequence). The CDR3 sequence is CATNQGDAQPQHF. CDR3 nucleotides: TGTGCCACCAACCAGGGGGATGCTCAGCCCCAGCATTTT.

The genes are TRBV5-6 and TRBJ2-1; D is unclear. Trimming removed 0 bases from V and 10 bases from J, with 11 bases in between. The CDR3 totals 13 residues. Germline loops: CDR1 SGHDT, CDR2 YYEEEE. The CDR3 sequence: CASSLVGRSEQFF. In DNA, the CDR3 is TGTGCCAGCAGCTTGGTAGGACGATCGGAGCAGTTCTTC.

J is TRBJ1-2 and V is TRBV10-2; the match to TRBD1 covers 7 bases. The CDR3 contains 16 residues. CDR1 and CDR2 from the germline V gene are WSHSY and SAAADI. V dropped 6 bases and J dropped 4; count of bases not matched to a gene: 14. The CDR3 loop reads CASRRGGTANLYGYTF. The DNA of the CDR3 is TGCGCCAGCAGAAGAGGTGGGACAGCTAACCTCTATGGCTACACCTTC.

This clone was counted once. The rearrangement links TRBV5-1 to TRBJ1-2, with 8 nucleotides matching TRBD1. The CDR3 consists of 14 residues. With 4 bases clipped from V and 8 bases from J, the junction kept 10 bases outside the gene matches. The germline CDR1 and CDR2 sequences are SGHRS and YFSETQ. The DNA for the CDR3 is TGCGCCAGCAGCCCCGGACAGGGTCGGTGGGGCTACACCTTC. The encoded protein is CASSPGQGRWGYTF.

This chain links TRBV7-9 with TRBJ1-1, with 10 bases identical to TRBD1. The V gene end was trimmed by 5 bases and the J gene end by 10 bases; junction bases not matched to a gene: 7. This CDR3 is 13 amino acids long. Germline assignment: CDR1 SEHNR and CDR2 FQNEAQ (reference sequence). DNA of the CDR3: TGTGCCAGCAGCCAAGGGACAGGGGAGGCAGCTTTCTTT. Its translation is CASSQGTGEAAFF.

The chain combines TRBV2 with TRBJ2-1, with 14 bases fitting TRBD2. Germline CDR1 and CDR2: SNHLY and FYNNEI. CDR3 length: 16 amino acids. With 5 bases clipped from V and 6 bases from J, the junction kept 6 bases outside the gene matches. The DNA for the CDR3 is TGTGCCAGCAGTAGGGGACTAGCGGGGGTCGGCAATGAGCAGTTCTTC. Protein: CASSRGLAGVGNEQFF.

V and J are TRBV29-1 and TRBJ2-2; perhaps TRBD1 as D (5 bases). Germline V gives CDR1 SQVTM, CDR2 ANQGSEA. This CDR3 region has 11 residues. V gave up 7 bases and J gave up 7 bases, with 10 bases separating them. CDR3 sequence (DNA): TGCAGCGGCCAGGGTCACGGGGAGCTGTTTTTT. Translating it yields CSGQGHGELFF.

V is TRBV7-3 and J is TRBJ1-3; D unresolved. V was clipped by 2 bases and J by 0 bases, with 11 bases between them. Germline lookup yields CDR1 SGHTA and CDR2 FQGTGA. This CDR3 has 16 residues. The CDR3 region is CASSLGSGPSGNTIYF. CDR3 in DNA: TGTGCCAGCAGCTTAGGGAGTGGCCCCTCTGGAAACACCATATATTTT.

This chain joins TRBV27 and TRBJ1-2, with 7 bases that match TRBD1. With V trimmed by 7 bases and J by 9 bases, 11 bases remained unmatched. The CDR3 has 13 residues. Germline V CDR1 and CDR2: MNHEY, SMNVEV (reference sequence). Here the CDR3 reads CASTETGSESYTF. The CDR3 DNA follows: TGTGCCAGCACCGAGACAGGGTCGGAAAGCTACACCTTC.

The CDR3 DNA is TGTGCCAGCGAGATGACTAGGTCCTACAATGAGCAGTTCTTC. Translating gives CASEMTRSYNEQFF. The gene calls are TRBV6-1 and TRBJ2-1; D may be TRBD2 (6 bases). The CDR3 totals 14 residues. Trimming left V 8 bases short and J 1 base short, with 12 bases between. Germline CDR1 is MNHNS and CDR2 is SASEGT.

This clone has a handful of counts. The chain joins TRBV7-9 to TRBJ1-3; D is uncertain. CDR3 length: 13 residues. Germline CDR1 and CDR2: SEHNR and FQNEAQ (reference sequence). The V end lost 1 base, the J end lost 2 bases, and 3 bases lay between the germline ends. CDR3 coding DNA: TGTGCCAGCAGCTTAGTACCTGGAAACACCATATATTTT. Protein sequence: CASSLVPGNTIYF.

The chain joins TRBV6-4 to TRBJ2-3; 13 bases match TRBD2. The CDR3 is made up of 16 amino acids. V dropped 5 bases and J dropped 6; count of bases not matched to a gene: 8. Germline assignment: CDR1 MRHNA and CDR2 SNTAGT. CDR3 loop: CASSLTGLAGSDTQYF. The CDR3 DNA sequence: TGTGCCAGCAGTTTGACGGGACTAGCGGGATCCGATACGCAGTATTTT.

This rearrangement joins TRBV9 to TRBJ2-7; D is undetermined. V was clipped by 2 bases and J by 0 bases, with 12 bases between them. Germline V gene data show CDR1 as SGDLS and CDR2 as YYNGEE. The CDR3 totals 15 residues. The CDR3 coding sequence is TGTGCCAGCAGCGTCCGTCCCGACCCCTCCTACGAGCAGTACTTC. This translates into CASSVRPDPSYEQYF.

The chain recombines TRBV4-2 with TRBJ2-2, with D possibly TRBD2 on 6 matching bases. The CDR3 extends over 14 amino acids. Trimming pared 1 base from V and 3 bases from J, leaving 6 bases between. Germline V gene sequence: CDR1 LGHNA, CDR2 YNFKEQ. CDR3 sequence (DNA): TGTGCCAGCAGCCAAGCGGGAGACACCGGGGAGCTGTTTTTT. Translating gives CASSQAGDTGELFF.

The chain recombines TRBV21-1 with TRBJ2-7; the table's D call of TRBD2 was not tested on the DNA. TRBV21-1 is classified as a pseudogene. This CDR3 has 15 residues. This CDR3 is CASSASGTSDYEQYF. The CDR3 DNA is TGTGCCAGCAGCGCATCCGGGACTAGCGACTACGAGCAGTACTTC.

V gene TRBV2 combines with J gene TRBJ2-7; D not resolved. From germline, CDR1 is SNHLY and CDR2 FYNNEI. V was cut by 5 bases and J by 4 bases, with 9 bases left in between. This CDR3 is built from 12 residues. The CDR3 here is CASSFSPYEQYF. DNA of the CDR3: TGTGCCAGCAGTTTCTCACCGTACGAGCAGTACTTC. Full variable domain (rest looked up from reference TRBV2 and TRBJ2-7): EPEVTQTPSHQVTQMGQEVILRCVPISNHLYFYWYRQILGQKVEFLVSFYNNEISEKSEIFDDQFSVERPDGSNFTLKIRSTKLEDSAMYFCASSFSPYEQYFGPGTRLTVT.